These T cell receptor beta chains were read from a single sample in a study of blood T cells in healthy people across ages. TCRdb re-called the 5' RACE reads through MiXCR, storing one row per CDR3 protein. Here the sample spans about 900,000 distinct CDR3 sequences, around 62% being singletons. Sequencing input: blood. These receptors came from a man aged 25 to 40 in good health. Both conserved end residues are part of each CDR3. The order of the fields is D gene, clone size, J gene, V gene, CDR3 DNA, CDR3 protein. The D gene is left open where the match is weak. Where a row states a size, it is once, few, many or the class of an expanded clone; other rows omit it.

TRBD2,few,TRBJ2-1,TRBV29-1,TGCAGCGTTGAGGCTAGCGGGGGGGCCAATGAGCAGTTCTTC,CSVEASGGANEQFF
.,.,TRBJ1-4,TRBV6-6,TGTGCCAGCAGTTACTCAAGGGGTGAAAAACTGTTTTTT,CASSYSRGEKLFF
.,.,TRBJ1-2,TRBV6-2/TRBV6-3,TGTGCCAGCAGCCGGACCGACAGGACCCCAAGGGGCTACACCTTC,CASSRTDRTPRGYTF
.,.,TRBJ1-2,TRBV29-1,TGCAGCGTTGAAGAGGCAGGGTCAGGGAATTATGGCTACACCTTC,CSVEEAGSGNYGYTF
TRBD2,.,TRBJ2-4,TRBV3-1,TGTGCCAGCAGCCCAACGGGAGGAGACATTCAGTACTTC,CASSPTGGDIQYF
TRBD2,.,TRBJ2-7,TRBV10-3,TGTGCCATCATTATCACTAGCGGGGAAGGTTACGAGCAGTACTTC,CAIIITSGEGYEQYF
TRBD1,few,TRBJ2-7,TRBV7-9,TGTGCCAGCAGTATACTGACAGGGGCCATCGAGCAGTACTTC,CASSILTGAIEQYF
TRBD1,once,TRBJ1-2,TRBV9,TGTGCCAGCAGCACCAAGCTTTGGCAGGGGGACTACACCTTC,CASSTKLWQGDYTF
.,.,TRBJ2-4,TRBV6-5,TGTGCCAGCGCAGGGGGGACCTTAGCCAAAAACATTCAGTACTTC,CASAGGTLAKNIQYF
.,.,TRBJ1-2,TRBV4-3,TGCGCCGGCAGCCAAGTCGTGGGCCTATATGGCTACACCTTC,CAGSQVVGLYGYTF
.,.,TRBJ2-3,TRBV28,TGTGCCAGCAGCCAAGGACAGAGAGAAACAGATACGCAGTATTTT,CASSQGQRETDTQYF
TRBD1,.,TRBJ1-6,TRBV29-1,TGCAGCGCGCAGGGGGATCCTAATTCACCCCTCCACTTT,CSAQGDPNSPLHF
.,.,TRBJ2-3,TRBV7-8,TGTGCCAGCAGCTTAGCGCTGCTAGCCCCCCGCACAGATACGCAGTATTTT,CASSLALLAPRTDTQYF
TRBD2,once,TRBJ2-3,TRBV10-3,TGTGCCATCAGTGCGGGGGGGTCAACAGATACGCAGTATTTT,CAISAGGSTDTQYF
.,.,TRBJ1-2,TRBV9,TGTGCCAGCAGCGGATACAGGGCCTATGGCTACACCTTC,CASSGYRAYGYTF
.,.,TRBJ2-7,TRBV29-1,TGCAGCGTTGAAGATATTGAGGGGGGACGGGGCTACGAGCAGTACTTC,CSVEDIEGGRGYEQYF
.,.,TRBJ2-7,TRBV4-3,TGCGCCAGCAGCCAAGAGACGGCGGACACAGCCTACGAGCAGTACTTC,CASSQETADTAYEQYF
.,once,TRBJ1-2,TRBV20-1,TGCAGTGCTAGAGAAGGGCAGGGTCAGTATGGCTACAACTTC,CSAREGQGQYGYNF
.,.,TRBJ1-6,TRBV7-4,TGTGCCAGCAGACACCCGATGGGGAGACAGAATTCACCCCTCCACTTT,CASRHPMGRQNSPLHF
.,few,TRBJ2-3,TRBV15,TGTGCCACTTCTAGGGAAGGAGATACGCAGTATTTT,CATSREGDTQYF
.,.,TRBJ1-2,TRBV29-1,TGCAGCGTTGATAACGGAACGAACTATGGCTACACCTTC,CSVDNGTNYGYTF
.,.,TRBJ2-3,TRBV13,TGTGCCAGCAGCTTAGTACCGAACATTAGCACAGATACGCAGTATTTT,CASSLVPNISTDTQYF
TRBD1,.,TRBJ1-4,TRBV10-3,TGTGCCATCAGTGAGTCAGACCCCAGGGGGAAACTGTTTTTT,CAISESDPRGKLFF
.,.,TRBJ2-4,TRBV12-3/TRBV12-4,TGTGCCAGCAGTTGGGCCAAAAACATTCAGTACTTC,CASSWAKNIQYF
TRBD1,.,TRBJ1-1,TRBV12-3/TRBV12-4,TGTGCCAGCAGTTTTGGGACAGGGGGCACTGAAGCTTTCTTT,CASSFGTGGTEAFF
TRBD1,.,TRBJ1-1,TRBV20-1,TGCTGTGCTAGAGGGTGGGGACAGGAGGCTTTCTTT,CCARGWGQEAFF
.,.,TRBJ1-2,TRBV20-1,TGCAGTGCTAGAGATCGGGCAGGGCATGGCTACACCTTC,CSARDRAGHGYTF
.,.,TRBJ2-4,TRBV12-3/TRBV12-4,TGTGCCAGCAGTCGACAGGCTAACCAGCAGTACTTC,CASSRQANQQYF
.,few,TRBJ2-5,TRBV9,TGTGCCAGCAGCGTAGACGGGGGTCAAGAGACCCAGTACTTC,CASSVDGGQETQYF
TRBD1,.,TRBJ2-4,TRBV25-1,TGTGCCAGCAGTGAATGGGGACAGGGAGCCCGCAAAAACATTCAGTACTTC,CASSEWGQGARKNIQYF
.,.,TRBJ1-6,TRBV7-8,TGTGCCAGCAGCCAAGGGGCGGGTTCACCCCTCCACTTT,CASSQGAGSPLHF
.,.,TRBJ2-7,TRBV7-9,TGTGCCAGCAGCTTAGTGTCCAGACCCGTTGGCGAGCAGTACTTC,CASSLVSRPVGEQYF
.,few,TRBJ1-6,TRBV20-1,TGCAGTGCTAGTTCAGACGGCAATTCACCCCTCCACTTT,CSASSDGNSPLHF
.,.,TRBJ1-2,TRBV30,TGTGCCTGGAGTACCACGGGGACGGACTATGGCTACACCTTC,CAWSTTGTDYGYTF
TRBD1,.,TRBJ2-1,TRBV4-3,TGCGCCAGCAGCCAAGGGACAGGGATTGAGCAGTTCTTC,CASSQGTGIEQFF
TRBD2,many,TRBJ2-1,TRBV7-2,TGTGCCAGCAGCTTAGCGGGCGGCGGGGGGCAGGTGAATGAGCAGTTCTTC,CASSLAGGGGQVNEQFF
TRBD1,.,TRBJ1-2,TRBV3-1,TGTGCCAGCAGCCCTTACCGGGACAGTAACTATGGCTACACCTTC,CASSPYRDSNYGYTF
TRBD1,.,TRBJ1-1,TRBV11-2,TGTGCCAGCAGGGTGGACAGGGACACTGAAGCTTTCTTT,CASRVDRDTEAFF